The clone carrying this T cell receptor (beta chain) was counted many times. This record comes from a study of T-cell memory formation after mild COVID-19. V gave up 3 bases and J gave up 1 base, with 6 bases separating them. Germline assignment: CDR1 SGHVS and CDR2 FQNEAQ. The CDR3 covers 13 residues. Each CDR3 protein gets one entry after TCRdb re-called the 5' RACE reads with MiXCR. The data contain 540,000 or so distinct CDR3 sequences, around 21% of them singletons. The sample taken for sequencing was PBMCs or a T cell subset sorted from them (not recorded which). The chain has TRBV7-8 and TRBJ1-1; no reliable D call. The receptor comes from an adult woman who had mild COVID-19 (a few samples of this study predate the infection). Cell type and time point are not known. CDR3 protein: CASSLPGNTEAFF. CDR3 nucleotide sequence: TGTGCCAGCAGCTTGCCAGGGAACACTGAAGCTTTCTTT.